This entry lists 26 T cell receptor beta chains sequenced from one sample in a study of blood T cell repertoires in COVID-19. Generated by immunoSEQ multiplex PCR, the TCRdb table keeps only in-frame clones and is missing some. This sample carries around 210,000 clones, 85% of them seen once, and the ten largest clones take less than 6.5%. The sequencing input was peripheral blood. These receptors all come from a man aged 45-65 years with COVID-19, enrolled during active disease.

This rearrangement joins TRBV6-5 to TRBJ1-1; TRBD1 agrees at 9 bases. Germline V gene data show CDR1 as MNHEY and CDR2 as SVGAGI. There are 12 residues in the CDR3. V dropped 6 bases and J dropped 11; count of bases not matched to a gene: 7. The CDR3 loop reads CASSRRTGAAFF. In DNA form, the CDR3 reads TGTGCCAGCAGCCGAAGGACAGGGGCGGCTTTCTTT.

This clone was counted between two and nine times. The chain couples TRBV6-4 to TRBJ1-3, with D hard to call. Germline values: CDR1 MRHNA, CDR2 SNTAGT. Trimming took off 6 bases at V and 0 bases at J, with 6 bases between the two ends. The CDR3 loop spans 13 amino acids. CDR3 sequence (DNA): TGTGCCAGCAGCGCTAACTCTGGAAACACCATATATTTT. This codes for CASSANSGNTIYF.

The chain joins TRBV4-3 to TRBJ2-5; no definite D call. The CDR3 runs 13 residues. The V end lost 4 bases, the J end lost 4 bases, and 10 bases lay between the germline ends. The germline CDR1 and CDR2 sequences are LGHNA and YSLEER. CDR3 DNA sequence: TGCGCCAGCAGCCCAAGCCATGGAGAGACCCAGTACTTC. Protein sequence: CASSPSHGETQYF.

This clone came up once. The CDR3, as DNA: TGTGCCAGCAGTTTAAGCCAGGGTCAGCCCCAGCATTTT. This sequence encodes CASSLSQGQPQHF. This chain uses TRBV27 with TRBJ1-5, with D perhaps matching TRBD1 (5 bases). The CDR3 is 13 amino acids. Trimming stripped 2 bases from V and 6 bases from J, with 8 bases between. Germline V CDR1 and CDR2: MNHEY, SMNVEV (reference sequence).

The CDR3 coding sequence is TGTGCCAGCCAAACCCCACCAGACAGGGCGAGCTCCTACGAGCAGTACTTC. Encoded protein: CASQTPPDRASSYEQYF. This chain uses TRBV2 with TRBJ2-7; TRBD1 matches at 7 bases. CDR1 is SNHLY and CDR2 is FYNNEI in the germline V gene. CDR3 size: 17 residues. Trimming removed 8 bases from V and 0 bases from J; junction bases left unmatched: 16.

V gene TRBV5-1 combines with J gene TRBJ2-3, with TRBD1 matching over 7 bases. Trimming cost V 2 bases and J 5 bases; bases outside gene matches: 5. The CDR3 consists of 14 residues. Germline CDR1 reads SGHRS; CDR2 reads YFSETQ. CDR3 sequence reads: CASSFRQGEDTQYF. The CDR3 DNA sequence: TGCGCCAGCAGCTTTCGACAGGGAGAAGATACGCAGTATTTT.

The rearrangement uses TRBV2 and TRBJ2-7; the D gene is possibly TRBD2 (6 bases). The V end lost 1 base, the J end lost 2 bases, and 15 bases lay between the germline ends. CDR3 length: 16 amino acids. Germline lookup yields CDR1 SNHLY and CDR2 FYNNEI. CDR3 amino acids: CASSEGRDPGAYEQYF. Written as DNA, the CDR3 is TGTGCCAGCAGTGAAGGTCGGGACCCGGGGGCCTACGAGCAGTACTTC.

The V gene is TRBV27, the J gene TRBJ2-3; 8 nucleotides match TRBD1. CDR1 and CDR2 from the germline V gene are MNHEY and SMNVEV (reference sequence). This CDR3 contains 16 residues. After removal of 5 bases from V and 3 bases from J, the junction contained 10 bases not matched to a gene. The CDR3, as DNA: TGTGCCAGCAGTCAAATAAACAGGGGGTGGACAGATACGCAGTATTTT. Its protein is CASSQINRGWTDTQYF.

J is TRBJ1-5 and V is TRBV14; D is ambiguous. The length of the CDR3 is 12 residues. Trimming cost V 3 bases and J 7 bases, with 7 bases left between them. Germline CDR1 SGHDN, CDR2 FVKESK. The CDR3 region has the DNA TGTGCCAGCAGCCAGGGAGGGCAGCCCCAGCATTTT. It encodes CASSQGGQPQHF.

The rearrangement links TRBV6-6 to TRBJ1-3; 8 nucleotides line up with TRBD1. Germline-derived CDR1 and CDR2 are MNHNY and SVGAGI (reference sequence). This CDR3 has 16 amino acids. The V and J ends lost 2 bases and 0 bases, in that order; junction bases with no gene match: 3. DNA for the CDR3: TGTGCCAGCAGTTACCGGACAGGGAGCTCTGGAAACACCATATATTTT. This translates into CASSYRTGSSGNTIYF.

The V gene is TRBV7-2, the J gene TRBJ2-7, with a tentative D call TRBD1 (6 bases). V lost 7 bases to trimming and J lost 3 bases, with 19 bases between them. Germline lookup yields CDR1 SGHTA and CDR2 FQGNSA. The CDR3 loop spans 15 amino acids. The CDR3: CASKTTGKGGYEQYF. CDR3 nucleotides: TGTGCCAGCAAGACAACAGGGAAAGGGGGCTACGAGCAGTACTTC.

This rearrangement joins TRBV7-2 to TRBJ1-1, with 8 bases fitting TRBD1. The CDR3 has 18 residues. Germline loops: CDR1 SGHTA, CDR2 FQGNSA. The V segment lost 4 bases and the J segment 0 bases; nucleotides outside the gene matches: 13. CDR3 sequence: CASSSPSIRQGLNTEAFF. In nucleotides, the CDR3 is TGTGCCAGCAGCTCCCCTTCCATTAGACAGGGGCTGAACACTGAAGCTTTCTTT.

This chain connects TRBV5-1 to TRBJ1-1; the D is unclear. The CDR3 is 16 amino acids. CDR1 and CDR2 from the germline V gene are SGHRS and YFSETQ. The V end lost 0 bases, the J end lost 7 bases, and 19 bases lay between the germline ends. The CDR3 sequence is CASSLEGPPGSGEAFF. The CDR3 DNA follows: TGCGCCAGCAGCTTGGAAGGACCGCCCGGGAGCGGTGAAGCTTTCTTT.

V usage is TRBV12-3 or TRBV12-4 and J usage is TRBJ1-1, with 8 bases matching TRBD1. CDR3 size: 13 residues. V trimming: 7 bases; J trimming: 4 bases; junction bases outside the gene matches: 5. The CDR3 nucleotides read TGTGCCAGCACCAGGGGGCTGGGCACTGAAGCTTTCTTT. Its protein is CASTRGLGTEAFF.

The chain combines TRBV9 with TRBJ1-4; tentative D call: TRBD1 (5 bases). There are 14 residues in the CDR3. V was clipped by 4 bases and J by 2 bases, with 9 bases between them. Germline values: CDR1 SGDLS, CDR2 YYNGEE. The CDR3 is CASSKGRTNEKLFF. The CDR3 nucleotides read TGTGCCAGCAGCAAGGGGAGGACTAATGAAAAACTGTTTTTT.

This clone was seen a few times. The chain links TRBV14 to TRBJ2-2, with D hard to call. Germline assignment: CDR1 SGHDN and CDR2 FVKESK. The germline V and J ends were trimmed by 4 bases and 7 bases, with 7 bases remaining between them. The CDR3 contains 12 residues. The CDR3 loop reads CASSPPGGELFF. The CDR3 DNA reads TGTGCCAGCAGCCCACCGGGCGGGGAGCTGTTTTTT.

This chain connects TRBV14 to TRBJ2-1, with D possibly TRBD2 on 5 matching bases. The CDR3 extends over 14 amino acids. CDR1 and CDR2 from the germline V gene are SGHDN and FVKESK. V was clipped by 5 bases and J by 4 bases, with 12 bases between them. CDR3 protein: CASSGLGVYNEQFF. CDR3 nucleotides: TGTGCCAGCAGCGGACTCGGGGTATACAATGAGCAGTTCTTC.

J is TRBJ2-1 and V is TRBV5-1, with a tentative D call TRBD2 (5 bases). The ends were cut back, 4 bases at V and 10 bases at J, with 12 bases in the middle. Germline CDR1 SGHRS, CDR2 YFSETQ. CDR3 length: 12 amino acids. In DNA form, the CDR3 reads TGCGCCAGCAGCGTCGGAGGTCGGGAGCAGTTCTTC. Residues: CASSVGGREQFF.

The V gene is TRBV11-2, the J gene TRBJ2-7; 12 bases line up with TRBD2. The CDR3 covers 15 residues. With V trimmed by 5 bases and J by 4 bases, 6 bases remained unmatched. The germline V gene encodes CDR1 SGHAT and CDR2 FQNNGV. CDR3 sequence: CASSPLAGGIYEQYF. DNA of the CDR3: TGTGCCAGCAGCCCGCTAGCGGGGGGGATTTACGAGCAGTACTTC. The whole variable domain, filled in from reference TRBV11-2 and TRBJ2-7, reads EAGVAQSPRYKIIEKRQSVAFWCNPISGHATLYWYQQILGQGPKLLIQFQNNGVVDDSQLPKDRFSAERLKGVDSTLKIQPAKLEDSAVYLCASSPLAGGIYEQYFGPGTRLTVT.

The chain recombines TRBV3-1 (or the pseudogene TRBV3-2) with TRBJ2-1, with 9 positions matching TRBD2. J lost 8 bases, V lost 0 bases, and 8 bases had no gene match. The V gene's germline CDR1 is LGHDT and CDR2 YNNKEL (reference sequence). The CDR3 is 16 residues long. Written as DNA, the CDR3 is TGTGCCAGCAGCCAAGACTCAAGCGGGGGGTTGGATGAGCAGTTCTTC. It yields the protein CASSQDSSGGLDEQFF.

This sequence joins TRBV2 and TRBJ1-4, with D unresolved. The V end was cut by 1 base, the J end by 0 bases, with 6 bases between. There are 15 residues in the CDR3. Germline loops: CDR1 SNHLY, CDR2 FYNNEI. In DNA, the CDR3 is TGTGCCAGCAGTGAAGGATCTACAACTAATGAAAAACTGTTTTTT. This translates into CASSEGSTTNEKLFF.

The chain employs TRBV27 and TRBJ1-5, with 7 positions matching TRBD1. Germline CDR1 and CDR2: MNHEY and SMNVEV (reference sequence). The V and J ends lost 5 bases and 9 bases, in that order; junction bases with no gene match: 7. This CDR3 comprises 13 residues. CDR3 amino acids: CASSHETGTPQHF. For the CDR3, the DNA is TGTGCCAGCAGTCACGAGACAGGGACGCCCCAGCATTTT.

This clone was counted a few times. The chain recombines TRBV7-3 with TRBJ2-3; D might be TRBD1 (5 bases). Trimming took 1 base from V and 8 from J, leaving 10 bases between them. The CDR3 spans 13 residues. The germline V gene encodes CDR1 SGHTA and CDR2 FQGTGA. The CDR3 sequence is CASSLSQGSTQYF. The CDR3 nucleotides read TGTGCCAGCAGCTTAAGTCAGGGCTCTACGCAGTATTTT. The entire variable domain, with the rest obtained from reference TRBV7-3 and TRBJ2-3, is as follows: GAGVSQTPSNKVTEKGKYVELRCDPISGHTALYWYRQSLGQGPEFLIYFQGTGAADDSGLPNDRFFAVRPEGSVSTLKIQRTERGDSAVYLCASSLSQGSTQYFGPGTRLTVL.

The chain uses TRBV7-2 and TRBJ2-1; D gene unclear. V was shortened by 1 base and J by 9 bases, with 13 bases between the two germline ends. CDR1 and CDR2 from the germline V gene are SGHTA and FQGNSA. The CDR3 extends over 14 amino acids. CDR3: CASSLGASNTEQFF. The CDR3 DNA is TGTGCCAGCAGCTTAGGTGCTAGTAACACTGAGCAGTTCTTC.

The chain couples TRBV5-1 to TRBJ1-1; D call uncertain. The V end lost 3 bases, the J end lost 1 base, and 10 bases lay between the germline ends. Germline values: CDR1 SGHRS, CDR2 YFSETQ. The CDR3 runs 14 residues. The CDR3 region has the DNA TGCGCCAGCAGCTCCTTGACTGCGAACACTGAAGCTTTCTTT. Translated: CASSSLTANTEAFF.

CDR3 in amino acids: CAISDDSSLYGYTF. CDR3 coding DNA: TGTGCCATCAGTGACGACAGTTCCCTGTATGGCTACACCTTC. The chain employs TRBV10-3 and TRBJ1-2; weak D call: TRBD1 (5 bases). Trimming took off 3 bases at V and 5 bases at J, with 13 bases between the two ends. Germline CDR1 ENHRY, CDR2 SYGVKD. This CDR3 has 14 residues.